This T cell receptor beta chain was identified during a study of neurological immune-mediated disorders. Study-wide context: Multiple sclerosis patients numbered about 34, with around 31 relapsing-remitting and 3 secondary progressive. Overall study results and limits: TCR-beta repertoires seemed private in all groups, with no expanded CDR3 amino acid sequences shared. HTLV-1-associated myelopathy showed the most TCR clonal expansion; multiple sclerosis the least, below healthy controls.

The germline V and J ends were trimmed by 6 bases and 9 bases, with 9 bases remaining between them. This CDR3 region has 12 residues. This clonotype appeared many times. No antigen is known for it. MiXCR, run by TCRdb on the 5' RACE reads, gives a single entry per CDR3 protein. In the table there are approximately 80,000 distinct CDR3 sequences, 3.5% to 5.5% of which are singletons. Regarding time point: longitudinal time-point 3. The TCR sequence derives from a woman aged 60-75 years with multiple sclerosis. Sequenced: PBMCs. This chain connects TRBV12-3 or TRBV12-4 to TRBJ1-6; D might be TRBD1 (5 bases). The CDR3 loop is CASRRGISPLHF. CDR3 bases: TGTGCCAGCAGGAGGGGCATTTCACCCCTCCACTTT.